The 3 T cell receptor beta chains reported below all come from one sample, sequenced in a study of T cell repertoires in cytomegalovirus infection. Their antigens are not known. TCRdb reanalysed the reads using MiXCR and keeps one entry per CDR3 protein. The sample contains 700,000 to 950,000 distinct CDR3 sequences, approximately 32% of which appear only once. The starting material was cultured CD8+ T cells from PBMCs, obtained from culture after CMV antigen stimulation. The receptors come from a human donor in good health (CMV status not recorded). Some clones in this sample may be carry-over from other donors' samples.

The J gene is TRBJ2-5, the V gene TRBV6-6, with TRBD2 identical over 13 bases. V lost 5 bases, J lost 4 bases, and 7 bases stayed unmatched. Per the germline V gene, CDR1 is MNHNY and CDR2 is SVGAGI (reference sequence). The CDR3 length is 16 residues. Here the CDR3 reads CASSDLLAGGPETQYF. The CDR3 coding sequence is TGTGCCAGCAGTGATCTACTAGCGGGGGGGCCAGAGACCCAGTACTTC.

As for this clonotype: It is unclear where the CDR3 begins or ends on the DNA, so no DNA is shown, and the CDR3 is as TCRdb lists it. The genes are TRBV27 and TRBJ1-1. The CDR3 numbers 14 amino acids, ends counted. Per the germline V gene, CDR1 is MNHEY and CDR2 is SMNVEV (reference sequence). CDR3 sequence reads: CASSSSTYYTEAFF.

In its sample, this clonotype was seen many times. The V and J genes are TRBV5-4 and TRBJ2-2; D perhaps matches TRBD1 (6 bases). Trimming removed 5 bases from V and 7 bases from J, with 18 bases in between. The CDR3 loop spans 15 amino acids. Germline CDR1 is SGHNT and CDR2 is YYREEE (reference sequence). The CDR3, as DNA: TGTGCCAGCAGGGAAGGTGGGGGCCGCCTCGGGGAGCTGTTTTTT. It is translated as CASREGGGRLGELFF. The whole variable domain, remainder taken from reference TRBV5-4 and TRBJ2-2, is ETGVTQSPTHLIKTRGQQVTLRCSSQSGHNTVSWYQQALGQGPQFIFQYYREEENGRGNFPPRFSGLQFPNYSSELNVNALELDDSALYLCASREGGGRLGELFFGEGSRLTVL.